This T cell receptor (beta chain) was identified during a study of cytomegalovirus exposure and HLA in healthy donors. Both 60 Vbeta primers and 13 Jbeta primers went into the PCR. Sequencing was performed with immunoSEQ multiplex PCR; in TCRdb, only in-frame clones are kept and a portion is missing. The table for this sample gives about 170,000 clones. This CDR3 region has 13 residues. J gave up 10 bases and V 4 bases, and 8 bases lay outside the gene matches. Germline-derived CDR1 and CDR2 are SGHDT and YYEEEE. Study results and limitations: Among the CMV-associated chains, a few were confirmed in vitro as specific for CMV antigens. Earlier findings revealed that most TCR beta V segments proved productive either about 90% or about 30% of the time.

To note about this clone: Its antigen is still unknown.

The sequence came from a woman aged 18-29 years in good health and CMV-seropositive. The V and J genes are TRBV5-6 and TRBJ2-1; 7 bases align to TRBD1. The material sequenced was PBMCs. The CDR3 DNA reads TGTGCCAGCAGCCTAAGGGGGCCTGGGGAGCAGTTCTTC. Translation gives CASSLRGPGEQFF.